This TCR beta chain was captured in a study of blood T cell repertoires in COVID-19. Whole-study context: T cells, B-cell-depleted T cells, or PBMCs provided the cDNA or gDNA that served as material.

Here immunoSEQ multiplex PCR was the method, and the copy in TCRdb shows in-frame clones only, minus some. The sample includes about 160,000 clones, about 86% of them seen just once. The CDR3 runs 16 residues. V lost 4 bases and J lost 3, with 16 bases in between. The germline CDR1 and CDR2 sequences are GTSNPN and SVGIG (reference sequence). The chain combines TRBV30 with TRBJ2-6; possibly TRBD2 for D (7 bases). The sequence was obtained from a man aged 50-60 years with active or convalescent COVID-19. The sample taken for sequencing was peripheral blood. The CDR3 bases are TGTGCCTGGACCCAGAGGGGGGGATATGGGGCCAACGTCCTGACTTTC. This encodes CAWTQRGGYGANVLTF.